This T cell receptor beta chain appears in the sequencing data of a study of T-cell memory formation after mild COVID-19. Study details: TCR clustering was largely donor specific.

TCRdb itself ran the 5' RACE reads through MiXCR, one entry per CDR3 protein. Seen here are 300,000 to 350,000 distinct CDR3 sequences, 19% observed once, and the top ten hold around 21%. Overall study results and limits: Clones that shrank (day 15 to 85) were balanced CD4/CD8, whereas later expanders leaned CD4+. Among CD4+ contracting clones, most were CM and EM, and CD8+ ones EMRA.

A few counts support this clonotype. What it recognizes is unknown. Germline V gene data show CDR1 as LNHDA and CDR2 as SQIVND (reference sequence). This CDR3 contains 14 residues. J was trimmed by 7 bases and V by 4 bases; bases with no gene match: 6. J is TRBJ1-5 and V is TRBV19, with TRBD1 matching 8 bases. What was sequenced was PBMCs or a T cell subset sorted from them (not recorded which). The clonotype was recovered from a man aged 18 to 29 who had mild COVID-19 (a few samples of this study predate the infection). Cell type and time point are not known. In DNA, the CDR3 is TGTGCCAGTAGTACTACAGGGGGTCAGCAGCCCCAGCATTTT. Amino acids: CASSTTGGQQPQHF.